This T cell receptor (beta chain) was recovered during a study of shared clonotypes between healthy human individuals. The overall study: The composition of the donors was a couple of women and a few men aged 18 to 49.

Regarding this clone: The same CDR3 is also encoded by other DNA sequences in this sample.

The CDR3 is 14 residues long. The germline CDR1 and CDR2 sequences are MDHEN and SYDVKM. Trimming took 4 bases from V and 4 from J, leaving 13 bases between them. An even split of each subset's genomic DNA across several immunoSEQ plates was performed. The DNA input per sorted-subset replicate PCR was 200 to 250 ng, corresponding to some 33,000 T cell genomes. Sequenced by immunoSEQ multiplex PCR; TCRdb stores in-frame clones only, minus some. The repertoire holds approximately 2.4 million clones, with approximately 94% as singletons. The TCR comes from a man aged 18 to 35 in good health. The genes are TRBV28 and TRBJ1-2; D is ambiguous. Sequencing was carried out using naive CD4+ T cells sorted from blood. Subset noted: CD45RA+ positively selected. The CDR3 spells CASSSSGDSYGYTF. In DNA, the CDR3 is TGTGCCAGCAGTTCCAGCGGGGATAGCTATGGCTACACCTTC.